Below, one T cell receptor beta chain is given with its context. The data stem from a study of blood T cell repertoires in COVID-19. Study summary: T cells, B-cell-depleted T cells, or PBMCs provided the cDNA or gDNA that served as material.

Original processing methods: Quantification of nucleated cells was approximated via reference gene primer amplification. Sequencing used immunoSEQ multiplex PCR; TCRdb keeps in-frame clones, though not all of them. V and J calls and clone size are given by that table; D and trimming were obtained from the DNA. The sample yields 40,000 to 45,000 clones, more than 80% seen once. Input material: peripheral blood. This receptor was identified in a man between 60 and 75 years old with active COVID-19.

In nucleotides, the CDR3 is TGTGCCAGCAGTTACGCAGAATCGAACACTGAAGCTTTCTTT. Amino acids: CASSYAESNTEAFF. The V gene is TRBV6-6, the J gene TRBJ1-1; D unresolved. The germline gives CDR1 MNHNY, CDR2 SVGAGI (reference sequence). This CDR3 contains 14 residues. V lost 2 bases and J 1 base, leaving 8 bases between the germline ends.